This entry lists 9 T cell receptor beta chains sequenced from one sample in a study of blood T cell repertoires in COVID-19. Libraries were prepared by immunoSEQ multiplex PCR; TCRdb keeps only in-frame clonotypes and omits some of them. Here the sample spans around 200,000 clones, roughly 87% being singletons. The sample taken for sequencing was PBMCs or T cells enriched from blood (not recorded which). The receptors come from a woman between 40 and 50 years old with acute COVID-19.

The chain uses TRBV2 and TRBJ2-2; TRBD2 aligns across 7 bases. Looked up from germline, CDR1 is SNHLY and CDR2 is FYNNEI. The CDR3 runs 15 residues. Germline trimming cut 6 bases from V and 1 base from J; bases unmatched to any gene: 5. CDR3 nucleotide sequence: TGTGCCAGCAGCCTAGTAGCGGGGAACACCGGGGAGCTGTTTTTT. Its translation is CASSLVAGNTGELFF.

The chain has TRBV2 and TRBJ2-7; weak D call: TRBD1 (6 bases). This CDR3 comprises 12 residues. CDR1 and CDR2 from the germline V gene are SNHLY and FYNNEI. Between the trimmed V and J ends, which lost 5 bases and 5 bases, there was a span of 10 bases. CDR3 in DNA: TGTGCCAGCAGTCTACCAGGGGACGAGCAGTACTTC. Protein product: CASSLPGDEQYF.

The chain is built from TRBV4-3 and TRBJ2-3, with TRBD2 matching over 9 bases. CDR1 and CDR2 (germline): LGHNA, YSLEER. This CDR3 comprises 15 residues. After removal of 1 base from V and 5 bases from J, the junction contained 4 bases not matched to a gene. The DNA of the CDR3 is TGCGCCAGCAGCCAAGCCCTAGCGGGGAGAGATACGCAGTATTTT. Its translation: CASSQALAGRDTQYF.

J is TRBJ2-7 and V is TRBV5-1; possible D gene TRBD1, 5 bases. This CDR3 is 15 amino acids long. Germline loops: CDR1 SGHRS, CDR2 YFSETQ. Trimming pared 2 bases from V and 2 bases from J, leaving 14 bases between. This chain's CDR3 is CASSFDAQGPYEQYF. DNA for the CDR3: TGCGCCAGCAGCTTCGATGCTCAGGGTCCCTACGAGCAGTACTTC.

The rearrangement links TRBV28 to TRBJ2-3; TRBD1 aligns across 9 bases. The CDR3 totals 15 residues. CDR1 is MDHEN and CDR2 is SYDVKM in the germline V gene. Unmatched junction bases numbered 14, after V lost 11 bases and J lost 5 bases. CDR3 sequence: CAGRRQGVSGDTQYF. CDR3 bases: TGTGCCGGGAGACGACAGGGGGTGTCCGGAGATACGCAGTATTTT. The variable domain in full, completed from reference TRBV28 and TRBJ2-3, reads DVKVTQSSRYLVKRTGEKVFLECVQDMDHENMFWYRQDPGLGLRLIYFSYDVKMKEKGDIPEGYSVSREKKERFSLILESASTNQTSMYLCAGRRQGVSGDTQYFGPGTRLTVL.

The chain joins TRBV5-4 to TRBJ1-1; a possible D gene is TRBD1 (5 bases). Looked up from germline, CDR1 is SGHNT and CDR2 is YYREEE (reference sequence). Trimming took 0 bases from V and 5 from J, leaving 11 bases between them. This CDR3 region has 14 residues. CDR3 nucleotides: TGTGCCAGCAGCTTGGACTTGGGGGGTACTGAAGCTTTCTTT. Amino acid sequence: CASSLDLGGTEAFF.

This clone was observed once. This chain uses TRBV2 with TRBJ1-2; 8 bases map to TRBD1. This CDR3 contains 13 residues. The V gene end was trimmed by 5 bases and the J gene end by 7 bases; junction bases not matched to a gene: 6. CDR1 is SNHLY and CDR2 is FYNNEI in the germline V gene. The CDR3 DNA is TGTGCCAGCAGTTCGGACAGGGATGGTGGCTACACCTTC. The encoded protein is CASSSDRDGGYTF. Combining the CDR3 with reference TRBV2 and TRBJ1-2 gives the whole variable domain EPEVTQTPSHQVTQMGQEVILRCVPISNHLYFYWYRQILGQKVEFLVSFYNNEISEKSEIFDDQFSVERPDGSNFTLKIRSTKLEDSAMYFCASSSDRDGGYTFGSGTRLTVV.

The sample holds one count of this clone. The chain uses TRBV4-1 and TRBJ2-7; possibly TRBD2 for D (6 bases). Trimming pared 4 bases from V and 3 bases from J, leaving 16 bases between. Germline V lookup: CDR1 MGHRA, CDR2 YSYEKL. The CDR3 contains 15 residues. DNA of the CDR3: TGCGCCAGCAGCCGCGAAACCCGGGACTTCTACGAGCAGTACTTC. This gives the protein CASSRETRDFYEQYF.

The CDR3 is CASSLEGTGRSYEQYF. The CDR3, as DNA: TGTGCCAGCAGCCTCGAGGGTACAGGGCGTTCCTACGAGCAGTACTTC. The gene calls are TRBV5-6 and TRBJ2-7, with a possible D match to TRBD1 (6 bases). The CDR3 extends over 16 amino acids. Trimming pared 4 bases from V and 1 base from J, leaving 18 bases between. Germline CDR1 SGHDT, CDR2 YYEEEE.